One sample yielded the 16 T cell receptor beta chains listed below, sequenced in a study of cytomegalovirus exposure and HLA in healthy donors. The PCR was carried out with 60 Vbeta primers and 13 Jbeta primers. This table comes from immunoSEQ multiplex PCR, and its TCRdb copy is limited to in-frame clones, with some not included. The sample has around 150,000 clones, around 85% seen once. What was sequenced was PBMCs. The receptors shown here come from a human donor in good health.

The rearrangement uses TRBV7-2 and TRBJ1-4; 7 bases agree with TRBD1. V shed 6 bases and J 5 bases; nucleotides not matched to a gene: 6. The CDR3 extends over 14 amino acids. Germline loops: CDR1 SGHTA, CDR2 FQGNSA. The CDR3 DNA sequence: TGTGCCAGCAGTCTGACAGGGCTGAATGAAAAACTGTTTTTT. As protein: CASSLTGLNEKLFF.

This chain joins TRBV6-5 and TRBJ2-5; 9 positions agree with TRBD1. The J segment lost 5 bases and the V segment lost 6 bases, leaving 4 bases of the junction unmatched. The CDR3 sequence is 13 residues long. CDR1 MNHEY and CDR2 SVGAGI come from the germline V gene. CDR3 loop: CASRGQGRETQYF. CDR3 bases: TGTGCCAGCAGGGGACAGGGTCGCGAGACCCAGTACTTC.

The chain has TRBV5-1 and TRBJ2-7; 8 nucleotides agree with TRBD1. J lost 6 bases, V lost 4 bases, and 9 bases had no gene match. CDR1 is SGHRS and CDR2 is YFSETQ in the germline V gene. The CDR3 is 14 amino acids. This CDR3 is CASSIGQGALEQYF. Here the CDR3 DNA reads TGCGCCAGCAGCATCGGACAGGGAGCGCTCGAGCAGTACTTC. The full variable domain, in which reference TRBV5-1 and TRBJ2-7 provide the parts outside the CDR3, is KAGVTQTPRYLIKTRGQQVTLSCSPISGHRSVSWYQQTPGQGLQFLFEYFSETQRNKGNFPGRFSGRQFSNSRSEMNVSTLELGDSALYLCASSIGQGALEQYFGPGTRLTVT.

The chain has TRBV5-6 and TRBJ2-3, with D possibly matching TRBD2 (6 bases). Germline V gene data show CDR1 as SGHDT and CDR2 as YYEEEE. V shed 3 bases and J shed 3 bases, with 20 bases lying between them. This CDR3 has 17 amino acids. The CDR3 region is CASSSPAVRESTDTQYF. CDR3 nucleotides: TGTGCCAGCAGCTCTCCCGCAGTTCGGGAGAGTACAGATACGCAGTATTTT.

CDR3 DNA sequence: TGTGCCAGCAGCTTAGAGGGTTCCTATAATTCACCCCTCCACTTT. Translated, it gives CASSLEGSYNSPLHF. The V gene is TRBV7-3, the J gene TRBJ1-6; no firm D call. The germline V and J ends were trimmed by 2 bases and 1 base, with 6 bases remaining between them. The CDR3 has 15 residues. Germline V lookup: CDR1 SGHTA, CDR2 FQGTGA.

The gene calls are TRBV7-2 and TRBJ2-2, with unresolved D. This CDR3 is 13 amino acids long. Germline V lookup: CDR1 SGHTA, CDR2 FQGNSA. The ends were cut back, 1 base at V and 6 bases at J, with 6 bases in the middle. The CDR3 sequence is CASSLVKSGELFF. CDR3 coding DNA: TGTGCCAGCAGCTTAGTCAAATCCGGGGAGCTGTTTTTT.

The chain has TRBV7-9 and TRBJ2-1; the D gene is possibly TRBD1 (5 bases). This CDR3 is 12 amino acids long. V was trimmed by 9 bases and J by 4 bases, leaving 10 bases between them. Germline V gives CDR1 SEHNR, CDR2 FQNEAQ (reference sequence). CDR3 sequence reads: CASRDRYNEQFF. The CDR3 DNA sequence: TGTGCCAGTCGAGACAGATACAATGAGCAGTTCTTC.

V and J are TRBV6-5 and TRBJ1-2, with a tentative D call TRBD1 (6 bases). From germline, CDR1 is MNHEY and CDR2 SVGAGI. Trimming took 4 bases from V and 2 from J, leaving 14 bases between them. The CDR3 is made up of 15 amino acids. CDR3: CASSLISQGNYGYTF. CDR3 bases: TGTGCCAGCAGTTTGATTTCCCAGGGGAACTATGGCTACACCTTC.

This chain uses TRBV10-3 with TRBJ2-3, with 10 bases lining up with TRBD2. Trimming at V came to 4 bases and at J to 0 bases, leaving 10 bases not matched to a gene. Per the germline V gene, CDR1 is ENHRY and CDR2 is SYGVKD. This CDR3 is 18 amino acids long. The CDR3, as DNA: TGTGCCATCAGTGCCGGTAGCGGGGGGACCATAAGCACAGATACGCAGTATTTT. Translating gives CAISAGSGGTISTDTQYF.

The rearrangement uses TRBV5-1 and TRBJ2-5; 8 bases fit TRBD2. There are 14 residues in the CDR3. Per germline, CDR1 SGHRS and CDR2 YFSETQ. The V gene end was trimmed by 0 bases and the J gene end by 8 bases; junction bases not matched to a gene: 6. This chain's CDR3 is CASSLEAGGHTQYF. In nucleotides, the CDR3 is TGCGCCAGCAGCTTGGAGGCGGGGGGCCACACCCAGTACTTC.

As DNA, the CDR3 is TGCGCCAGCAGCCTACTAGGCCTTAGCAATCAGCCCCAGCATTTT. Protein product: CASSLLGLSNQPQHF. This rearrangement joins TRBV4-1 to TRBJ1-5, with D unresolved. From germline, CDR1 is MGHRA and CDR2 YSYEKL. Trimming removed 4 bases at V and 0 bases at J, with 10 bases between. The CDR3 is 15 amino acids.

This CDR3 is CASKGRVNEQYF. CDR3 coding DNA: TGTGCCAGCAAGGGCAGGGTAAACGAGCAGTACTTC. V and J are TRBV2 and TRBJ2-7, with D possibly matching TRBD1 (5 bases). With 7 bases removed from V and 5 bases from J, the gap between germline ends came to 12 bases. The CDR3 runs to 12 residues. Germline V gives CDR1 SNHLY, CDR2 FYNNEI.

V usage is TRBV5-6 and J usage is TRBJ2-1; D may be TRBD1 (6 bases). Trimming shortened V by 3 bases and J by 7 bases, and 14 bases separated the two germline ends. The CDR3 consists of 14 residues. Germline V CDR1 and CDR2: SGHDT, YYEEEE. The CDR3 here is CASSWDTQGNEQFF. The CDR3 coding sequence is TGTGCCAGCAGCTGGGATACTCAGGGGAATGAGCAGTTCTTC.

This clone was seen just once. CDR3 sequence: CASSKGQGAGANVLTF. The CDR3, as DNA: TGTGCCAGCAGCAAGGGACAGGGGGCCGGGGCCAACGTCCTGACTTTC. V usage is TRBV4-2 and J usage is TRBJ2-6; 12 nucleotides align to TRBD1. The CDR3 covers 16 residues. Germline V gene sequence: CDR1 LGHNA, CDR2 YNFKEQ. The J segment lost 4 bases and the V segment lost 5 bases, leaving 3 bases of the junction unmatched.

This chain connects TRBV13 to TRBJ1-5; 7 nucleotides align to TRBD1. The CDR3 sequence is 15 residues long. V was pared by 5 bases and J by 0 bases, with 4 bases of the junction left unmatched. Germline lookup yields CDR1 PRHDT and CDR2 FYEKMQ (reference sequence). CDR3 loop: CASSPDRASNQPQHF. CDR3 nucleotides: TGTGCCAGCAGCCCCGACAGGGCTAGCAATCAGCCCCAGCATTTT.

The CDR3 region is CASSGTSGGPHQETQYF. DNA of the CDR3: TGTGCCAGCAGTGGGACTAGCGGGGGCCCGCACCAAGAGACCCAGTACTTC. The chain uses TRBV6-1 and TRBJ2-5; 13 positions match TRBD2. Per germline, CDR1 MNHNS and CDR2 SASEGT. This CDR3 contains 17 residues. J lost 0 bases, V lost 4 bases, and 5 bases had no gene match.